This passage covers 24 T cell receptor beta chains from one sample sequenced in a study of Tregs in tolerant kidney transplant recipients. Using immunoSEQ multiplex PCR, the repertoire was profiled, and TCRdb retains in-frame clones only, with some absent. The sample consists of about 69,000 clones, roughly 89% of them appearing once. The material sequenced was CD4+ T cells from blood, taken before the transplant. All receptors derive from a human donor who received a combined kidney and bone marrow transplant.

The chain carries TRBV30 and TRBJ2-3, with TRBD2 matching 11 bases. The CDR3 has 15 amino acids. J gave up 2 bases and V 3 bases, and 4 bases lay outside the gene matches. The germline gives CDR1 GTSNPN, CDR2 SVGIG (reference sequence). This CDR3 is CAWRRTSGYTDTQYF. CDR3 sequence (DNA): TGTGCCTGGAGAAGGACTAGCGGGTACACAGATACGCAGTATTTT. Full variable domain (outside the CDR3, taken from reference TRBV30 and TRBJ2-3): SQTIHQWPATLVQPVGSPLSLECTVEGTSNPNLYWYRQAAGRGLQLLFYSVGIGQISSEVPQNLSASRPQDRQFILSSKKLLLSDSGFYLCAWRRTSGYTDTQYFGPGTRLTVL.

The chain links TRBV7-2 to TRBJ2-3; possibly TRBD2 for D (6 bases). V shed 5 bases and J shed 1 base, with 16 bases lying between them. This CDR3 is built from 16 residues. Per germline, CDR1 SGHTA and CDR2 FQGNSA. The CDR3 sequence: CASSPGRGAGTDTQYF. The CDR3 coding sequence is TGTGCCAGCAGCCCCGGACGCGGGGCGGGCACAGATACGCAGTATTTT.

The J gene is TRBJ1-1, the V gene TRBV6-1; TRBD1 agrees at 7 bases. After removal of 4 bases from V and 3 bases from J, the junction contained 2 bases not matched to a gene. This CDR3 spans 13 amino acids. From germline, CDR1 is MNHNS and CDR2 SASEGT. The CDR3 here is CASSGTGDTEAFF. The CDR3 DNA reads TGTGCCAGCAGTGGCACAGGGGACACTGAAGCTTTCTTT.

This clone was seen only a few times. The rearrangement links TRBV28 to TRBJ2-3, with D possibly being TRBD2 (5 bases). V was shortened by 8 bases and J by 6 bases, with 9 bases between the two germline ends. The germline CDR1 and CDR2 sequences are MDHEN and SYDVKM. CDR3 length: 11 amino acids. The CDR3 bases are TGTGCCAGCGGCTCGGGGGATACGCAGTATTTT. Translated, it gives CASGSGDTQYF.

This chain links TRBV20-1 with TRBJ2-7; D may be TRBD2 (6 bases). Germline CDR1 and CDR2: DFQATT and SNEGSKA (reference sequence). The CDR3 sequence is 10 residues long. V was trimmed by 7 bases and J by 6 bases, leaving 10 bases between them. CDR3 sequence (DNA): TGCAGTGTTGGGACTTTCGAGCAGTACTTC. The encoded protein is CSVGTFEQYF.

V is TRBV5-4 and J is TRBJ2-5; TRBD2 is a possible D gene (6 bases). With 1 base removed from V and 4 bases from J, the gap between germline ends came to 8 bases. Germline V gene lookup returns CDR1 SGHNT and CDR2 YYREEE (reference sequence). The CDR3 is 13 residues long. DNA of the CDR3: TGTGCCAGCAGCTTGTTTAGCGGAGAGACCCAGTACTTC. It specifies CASSLFSGETQYF. The complete variable domain, with remaining parts taken from reference TRBV5-4 and TRBJ2-5, reads ETGVTQSPTHLIKTRGQQVTLRCSSQSGHNTVSWYQQALGQGPQFIFQYYREEENGRGNFPPRFSGLQFPNYSSELNVNALELDDSALYLCASSLFSGETQYFGPGTRLLVL.

CDR3: CASRKNGAGGRTGELFF. The CDR3 bases are TGTGCCAGCAGGAAAAATGGGGCGGGAGGGCGCACCGGGGAGCTGTTTTTT. This chain joins TRBV27 and TRBJ2-2, with TRBD2 matching over 9 bases. This CDR3 has 17 amino acids. After removal of 6 bases from V and 4 bases from J, the junction contained 12 bases not matched to a gene. CDR1 MNHEY and CDR2 SMNVEV come from the germline V gene (reference sequence).

The chain uses TRBV7-2 and TRBJ2-3; TRBD2 agrees at 14 bases. The CDR3 runs 16 residues. The ends lost 5 bases at V and 5 bases at J; junction bases unmatched: 6. From germline, CDR1 is SGHTA and CDR2 FQGNSA. CDR3 protein: CASSRGLAGEGDTQYF. CDR3 DNA: TGTGCCAGCAGCCGGGGACTAGCGGGAGAAGGAGATACGCAGTATTTT.

V usage is TRBV15 and J usage is TRBJ2-1, with TRBD2 matching 7 bases. The CDR3 has 14 amino acids. In germline, CDR1 is LNHNV, CDR2 YYDKDF (reference sequence). Trimming at V came to 5 bases and at J to 6 bases, leaving 7 bases not matched to a gene. Written as DNA, the CDR3 is TGTGCCACCAGCGGATTCCGGGGGGTCAATGAGCAGTTCTTC. Translated, it gives CATSGFRGVNEQFF.

The table lists this clone with a count of one. The chain carries TRBV6-1 and TRBJ2-1; 7 bases align to TRBD1. Germline assignment: CDR1 MNHNS and CDR2 SASEGT. The CDR3 is 16 residues long. Germline trimming cut 3 bases from V and 6 bases from J; bases unmatched to any gene: 11. This chain's CDR3 is CASSDPYRGPSNEQFF. The CDR3 nucleotides are TGTGCCAGCAGTGACCCTTACAGGGGCCCATCCAATGAGCAGTTCTTC.

This clone is a singleton in its sample. The V gene is TRBV2, the J gene TRBJ2-1; TRBD2 matches at 7 bases. With 7 bases clipped from V and 6 bases from J, the junction kept 12 bases outside the gene matches. Germline V CDR1 and CDR2: SNHLY, FYNNEI. The CDR3 is 15 residues long. Written as DNA, the CDR3 is TGTGCCAGCATGAAAGAGGGAGGGGTGGCCAATGAGCAGTTCTTC. Translated, it gives CASMKEGGVANEQFF.

CDR3 in DNA: TGTGCCAGCAGGAGGGAGAGGTCGTCCTACAATGAGCAGTTCTTC. It encodes CASRRERSSYNEQFF. This sequence joins TRBV6-5 and TRBJ2-1; perhaps TRBD2 as D (5 bases). V shed 6 bases and J shed 1 base, with 13 bases lying between them. Germline lookup yields CDR1 MNHEY and CDR2 SVGAGI. The CDR3 covers 15 residues.

The chain combines TRBV2 with TRBJ1-2; possibly TRBD1 for D (5 bases). Per the germline V gene, CDR1 is SNHLY and CDR2 is FYNNEI. The V gene lost 7 bases and the J gene lost 2 bases, with 14 bases spanning the gap. The CDR3 totals 14 residues. DNA of the CDR3: TGTGCCAGCACAGCAGGGCTTGGGAACTATGGCTACACCTTC. It is translated as CASTAGLGNYGYTF.

The rearrangement uses TRBV5-1 and TRBJ2-5; 8 positions match TRBD2. Trimming at V came to 0 bases and at J to 4 bases, leaving 5 bases not matched to a gene. CDR3 length: 15 amino acids. Germline V gene lookup returns CDR1 SGHRS and CDR2 YFSETQ. The CDR3 DNA sequence: TGCGCCAGCAGCTTGGCCGGGACTAGTGGAGAGACCCAGTACTTC. It encodes CASSLAGTSGETQYF.

V usage is TRBV7-9 and J usage is TRBJ2-3, with 8 bases identical to TRBD1. The CDR3 runs 14 residues. CDR1 and CDR2 (germline): SEHNR, FQNEAQ (reference sequence). V shed 8 bases, J shed 1 base, and the junction held 5 bases outside the gene matches. The CDR3 bases are TGTGCCAGCGGACAGGGAGCGGGCACAGATACGCAGTATTTT. Amino acids: CASGQGAGTDTQYF.

The chain joins TRBV27 to TRBJ2-3, with TRBD2 matching 7 bases. Germline-derived CDR1 and CDR2 are MNHEY and SMNVEV (reference sequence). The CDR3 contains 15 residues. J was trimmed by 2 bases and V by 5 bases; bases with no gene match: 7. CDR3 protein: CASSPATSATDTQYF. The DNA of the CDR3 is TGTGCCAGCAGTCCCGCCACTAGCGCCACAGATACGCAGTATTTT.

The CDR3 spells CASSLVSSGRLVEQYF. In DNA form, the CDR3 reads TGCGCCAGCAGCTTGGTCTCTAGCGGGAGACTAGTCGAGCAGTACTTC. This chain joins TRBV5-1 and TRBJ2-7; 10 positions agree with TRBD2. The CDR3 totals 16 residues. After removal of 0 bases from V and 6 bases from J, the junction contained 9 bases not matched to a gene. Germline assignment: CDR1 SGHRS and CDR2 YFSETQ.

The chain joins TRBV13 to TRBJ2-1; TRBD2 might be the D (6 bases). The germline V gene has CDR1 PRHDT and CDR2 FYEKMQ (reference sequence). The CDR3 covers 15 residues. The germline V and J ends were trimmed by 2 bases and 5 bases, with 13 bases remaining between them. CDR3 amino acids: CASSLKLARNNEQFF. CDR3 bases: TGTGCCAGCAGCTTAAAGCTAGCGCGAAACAATGAGCAGTTCTTC.

This rearrangement joins TRBV5-4 to TRBJ2-7, with TRBD1 matching over 8 bases. CDR1 is SGHNT, CDR2 YYREEE, per germline (reference sequence). The V gene end was trimmed by 4 bases and the J gene end by 1 base; junction bases not matched to a gene: 4. This CDR3 spans 14 amino acids. DNA of the CDR3: TGTGCCAGCAGCCCAGACAGGGGATCCTACGAGCAGTACTTC. It codes for CASSPDRGSYEQYF. The complete variable domain, with remaining parts taken from reference TRBV5-4 and TRBJ2-7, reads ETGVTQSPTHLIKTRGQQVTLRCSSQSGHNTVSWYQQALGQGPQFIFQYYREEENGRGNFPPRFSGLQFPNYSSELNVNALELDDSALYLCASSPDRGSYEQYFGPGTRLTVT.

The genes are TRBV27 and TRBJ1-5; 7 bases fit TRBD1. V was pared by 10 bases and J by 3 bases, with 15 bases of the junction left unmatched. This CDR3 is 16 amino acids long. Germline-derived CDR1 and CDR2 are MNHEY and SMNVEV (reference sequence). Here the CDR3 reads CATTYTPGQLNQPQHF. The DNA of the CDR3 is TGTGCCACCACATATACCCCGGGACAGCTCAATCAGCCCCAGCATTTT.

The chain uses TRBV18 and TRBJ2-5, with TRBD2 identical over 9 bases. V lost 2 bases and J lost 6; bases outside the gene matches: 10. This CDR3 comprises 16 residues. Per germline, CDR1 KGHSH and CDR2 LQKENI. CDR3 sequence (DNA): TGTGCCAGCTCACCAAGGGTTAGCGGGAGAGGGAAGACCCAGTACTTC. Its translation is CASSPRVSGRGKTQYF.

This rearrangement joins TRBV4-1 to TRBJ2-1, with 7 bases aligning to TRBD2. V lost 4 bases and J lost 2; bases outside the gene matches: 8. The CDR3 loop spans 16 amino acids. The germline V gene encodes CDR1 MGHRA and CDR2 YSYEKL. The CDR3, as DNA: TGCGCCAGCAGCCCCCGACTAGCATTGACCTACAATGAGCAGTTCTTC. Amino acids: CASSPRLALTYNEQFF.

J is TRBJ2-3 and V is TRBV18; D is undetermined. This CDR3 is 15 amino acids long. Germline CDR1 and CDR2: KGHSH and LQKENI. V lost 3 bases, J lost 0 bases, and 10 bases lay in between. CDR3 in amino acids: CASSPAAISTDTQYF. The CDR3, as DNA: TGTGCCAGCTCACCGGCCGCCATTAGCACAGATACGCAGTATTTT.

V gene TRBV5-1 combines with J gene TRBJ2-2, with D possibly being TRBD1 (6 bases). Germline CDR1 is SGHRS and CDR2 is YFSETQ. V lost 3 bases to trimming and J lost 4 bases, with 16 bases between them. This CDR3 contains 16 residues. The CDR3 protein is CASSWGQESGTGELFF. The CDR3 DNA sequence: TGCGCCAGCAGCTGGGGACAAGAAAGTGGCACCGGGGAGCTGTTTTTT. The variable domain in full, completed from reference TRBV5-1 and TRBJ2-2, reads KAGVTQTPRYLIKTRGQQVTLSCSPISGHRSVSWYQQTPGQGLQFLFEYFSETQRNKGNFPGRFSGRQFSNSRSEMNVSTLELGDSALYLCASSWGQESGTGELFFGEGSRLTVL.